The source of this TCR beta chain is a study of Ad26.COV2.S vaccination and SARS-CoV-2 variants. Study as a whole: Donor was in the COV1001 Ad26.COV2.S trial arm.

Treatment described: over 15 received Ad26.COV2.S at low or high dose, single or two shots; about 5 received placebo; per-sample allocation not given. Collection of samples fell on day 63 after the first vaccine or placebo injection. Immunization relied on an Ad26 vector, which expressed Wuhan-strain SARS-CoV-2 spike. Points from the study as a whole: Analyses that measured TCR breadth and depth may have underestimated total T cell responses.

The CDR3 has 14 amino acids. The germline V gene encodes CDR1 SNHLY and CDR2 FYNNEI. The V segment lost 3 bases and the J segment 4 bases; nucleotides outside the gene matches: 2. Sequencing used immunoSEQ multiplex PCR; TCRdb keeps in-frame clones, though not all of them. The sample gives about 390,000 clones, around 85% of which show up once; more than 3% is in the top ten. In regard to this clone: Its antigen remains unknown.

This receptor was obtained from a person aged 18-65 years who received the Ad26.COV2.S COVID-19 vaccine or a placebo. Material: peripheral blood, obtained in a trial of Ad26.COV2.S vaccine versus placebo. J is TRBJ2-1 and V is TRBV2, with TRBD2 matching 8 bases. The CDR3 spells CASSETSAYNEQFF. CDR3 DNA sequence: TGTGCCAGCAGTGAGACTAGCGCTTACAATGAGCAGTTCTTC.